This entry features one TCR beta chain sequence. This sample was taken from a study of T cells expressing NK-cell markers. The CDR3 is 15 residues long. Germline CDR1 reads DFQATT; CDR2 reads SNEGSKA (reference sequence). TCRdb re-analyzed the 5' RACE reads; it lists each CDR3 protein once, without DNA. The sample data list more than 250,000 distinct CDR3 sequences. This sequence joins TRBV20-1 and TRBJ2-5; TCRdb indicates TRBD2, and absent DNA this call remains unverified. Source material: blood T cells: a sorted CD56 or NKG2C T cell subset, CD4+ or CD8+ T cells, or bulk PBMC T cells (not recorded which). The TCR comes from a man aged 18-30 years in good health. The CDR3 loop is CSARDLGGGGETQYF.